The T cell receptor beta chain described here comes from a study of T cell responses to AZD1222 COVID-19 vaccine. With 5 bases removed from V and 7 bases from J, the gap between germline ends came to 23 bases. The germline V gene has CDR1 MNHNY and CDR2 SVGAGI (reference sequence). The CDR3 has 16 amino acids. Study-wide results and limits: White British people made up most donors, females outnumbered males, and clonal diversity was possibly underestimated. At baseline, seropositivity was found in only a handful of AZD1222 recipients.

Note on this clone: Its antigen is still unknown.

Clones were read by immunoSEQ multiplex PCR, and TCRdb kept only the in-frame ones, dropping some. The table lists about 56,000 clones, approximately 83% of them singletons. The sequence derives from an adult in good health. The starting material was peripheral blood, obtained on day 0 of AZD1222 vaccination. V gene TRBV6-6 combines with J gene TRBJ1-2; the D gene is possibly TRBD1 (5 bases). The CDR3, as DNA: TGTGCCAGCAGTCAAATACTCGATACAACCCAGGGTGGCTACACCTTC. Amino acid sequence: CASSQILDTTQGGYTF.